Following are 20 T cell receptor beta chains from one sample sequenced in a study of cytomegalovirus exposure and HLA in healthy donors. Primers included in the PCR were 60 Vbeta and 13 Jbeta primers. Sequencing was performed with immunoSEQ multiplex PCR; in TCRdb, only in-frame clones are kept and a portion is missing. The data contain around 91,000 clones, around 84% of them seen just once; the ten biggest clones take up around 4.3%. Sequencing used PBMCs. Receptor source: a woman between 35 and 50 years old in good health and CMV-seropositive.

CDR3 region: CASSYSVSDNTDTQYF. In DNA form, the CDR3 reads TGTGCCAGCAGTTACTCGGTTAGCGATAACACAGATACGCAGTATTTT. The chain links TRBV6-5 to TRBJ2-3, with a possible D match to TRBD2 (5 bases). The CDR3 is 16 residues long. CDR1 and CDR2 from the germline V gene are MNHEY and SVGAGI. V dropped 0 bases and J dropped 2 bases, with 12 bases sitting between them.

The rearrangement uses TRBV18 and TRBJ1-5; 7 positions agree with TRBD1. Germline-derived CDR1 and CDR2 are KGHSH and LQKENI. The CDR3 sequence is 14 residues long. J was trimmed by 9 bases and V by 4 bases; bases with no gene match: 9. CDR3 in DNA: TGTGCCAGCTCACTCGGGACAGCCCCCCGGCCCCAGCATTTT. Amino acid sequence: CASSLGTAPRPQHF.

A single count supports this clone. This chain links TRBV6-5 with TRBJ1-2; tentatively, D is TRBD1 (6 bases). The germline V and J ends were trimmed by 0 bases and 6 bases, with 11 bases remaining between them. This CDR3 contains 14 residues. Germline V CDR1 and CDR2: MNHEY, SVGAGI. In DNA, the CDR3 is TGTGCCAGCAGTTACTCGCCAGGGGAGAATGGCTACACCTTC. Translation: CASSYSPGENGYTF.

The gene calls are TRBV27 and TRBJ1-6; no definite D call. Trimming stripped 6 bases from V and 11 bases from J, with 23 bases between. This CDR3 contains 16 residues. Per the germline V gene, CDR1 is MNHEY and CDR2 is SMNVEV (reference sequence). The CDR3 loop is CASSPRGVGSPPPLHF. CDR3 coding DNA: TGTGCCAGCAGCCCCAGAGGAGTAGGATCTCCTCCACCCCTCCACTTT.

The chain couples TRBV6-1 to TRBJ1-4; D is unresolved. The V end was cut by 7 bases, the J end by 0 bases, with 12 bases between. The CDR3 is made up of 15 amino acids. Looked up from germline, CDR1 is MNHNS and CDR2 is SASEGT. The CDR3 DNA reads TGTGCCAGCACCCGACCGGGTGCAACTAATGAAAAACTGTTTTTT. Its protein product is CASTRPGATNEKLFF.

The rearrangement links TRBV30 to TRBJ2-5; weak D call: TRBD1 (5 bases). Trimming left V 3 bases short and J 9 bases short, with 17 bases between. This CDR3 is built from 13 residues. Germline loops: CDR1 GTSNPN, CDR2 SVGIG (reference sequence). This CDR3 is CAWSPTGAWAQYF. The DNA of the CDR3 is TGTGCCTGGAGCCCTACTGGGGCTTGGGCCCAGTACTTC.

This clone came up a few times. The rearrangement links TRBV4-3 to TRBJ2-2; unclear D gene. Germline assignment: CDR1 LGHNA and CDR2 YSLEER. The CDR3 totals 15 residues. V lost 6 bases, J lost 8 bases, and 19 bases lay in between. The CDR3: CASRESEAHSGELFF. As DNA, the CDR3 is TGCGCCAGCAGGGAAAGCGAGGCCCACTCTGGGGAGCTGTTTTTT.

The chain is built from TRBV11-2 and TRBJ1-1; D remains ambiguous. In germline, CDR1 is SGHAT, CDR2 FQNNGV. The CDR3 has 14 amino acids. Between the trimmed V and J ends, which lost 0 bases and 3 bases, there was a span of 8 bases. The CDR3 loop reads CASSLELTDTEAFF. The CDR3, as DNA: TGTGCCAGCAGCTTAGAACTCACGGACACTGAAGCTTTCTTT. Supplemented by reference TRBV11-2 and TRBJ1-1, the full variable domain reads EAGVAQSPRYKIIEKRQSVAFWCNPISGHATLYWYQQILGQGPKLLIQFQNNGVVDDSQLPKDRFSAERLKGVDSTLKIQPAKLEDSAVYLCASSLELTDTEAFFGQGTRLTVV.

The chain joins TRBV6-6 to TRBJ1-2; the D is unclear. The germline V and J ends were trimmed by 7 bases and 1 base, with 19 bases remaining between them. The CDR3 is 16 residues long. Looked up from germline, CDR1 is MNHNY and CDR2 is SVGAGI (reference sequence). This CDR3 reads CASTKPREKYNYGYTF. CDR3 sequence (DNA): TGTGCCAGCACCAAGCCCCGAGAGAAATATAACTATGGCTACACCTTC.

CDR3: CAWSFRDNEQFF. The CDR3, as DNA: TGTGCCTGGAGTTTTAGAGACAATGAGCAGTTCTTC. The chain uses TRBV30 and TRBJ2-1; D remains unclear. Germline assignment: CDR1 GTSNPN and CDR2 SVGIG (reference sequence). The CDR3 covers 12 residues. Trimming left V 2 bases short and J 5 bases short, with 7 bases between.

The V gene is TRBV29-1, the J gene TRBJ2-5; TRBD2 might be the D (8 bases). The length of the CDR3 is 13 residues. Germline CDR1 SQVTM, CDR2 ANQGSEA. V was cut by 7 bases and J by 4 bases, with 16 bases left in between. As DNA, the CDR3 is TGCAGCGCCGACAGGGCGGGGGGAGAGACCCAGTACTTC. Its protein product is CSADRAGGETQYF.

This sequence joins TRBV28 and TRBJ2-3; D is ambiguous. The CDR3 consists of 14 residues. V was cut by 6 bases and J by 2 bases, with 12 bases left in between. Germline CDR1 MDHEN, CDR2 SYDVKM. As DNA, the CDR3 is TGTGCCAGCAGGACTCGAAAGCCCACAGATACGCAGTATTTT. Amino acid sequence: CASRTRKPTDTQYF.

The J gene is TRBJ2-5, the V gene TRBV18, with no clear D. Per the germline V gene, CDR1 is KGHSH and CDR2 is LQKENI. Trimming removed 0 bases at V and 11 bases at J, with 16 bases between. This CDR3 is built from 14 residues. Here the CDR3 DNA reads TGTGCCAGCTCACCACCGTCCCAACAGTCAGAGCAGTACTTC. It yields the protein CASSPPSQQSEQYF. Using reference TRBV18 and TRBJ2-5 for the parts outside the CDR3, the full variable domain is NAGVMQNPRHLVRRRGQEARLRCSPMKGHSHVYWYRQLPEEGLKFMVYLQKENIIDESGMPKERFSAEFPKEGPSILRIQQVVRGDSAAYFCASSPPSQQSEQYFGPGTRLLVL.

The chain carries TRBV19 and TRBJ1-1; 11 positions agree with TRBD1. This CDR3 comprises 14 residues. The J segment lost 11 bases and the V segment lost 1 base, leaving 6 bases of the junction unmatched. Germline V lookup: CDR1 LNHDA, CDR2 SQIVND (reference sequence). The DNA for the CDR3 is TGTGCCAGTAGTATAGCAGGACAGGGGGCGCGGGCTTTCTTT. It specifies CASSIAGQGARAFF.

The chain recombines TRBV4-3 with TRBJ2-1, with 14 bases fitting TRBD2. In germline, CDR1 is LGHNA, CDR2 YSLEER. V lost 4 bases and J lost 7; bases outside the gene matches: 3. The CDR3 has 15 amino acids. For the CDR3, the DNA is TGCGCCAGCAGCCCGGGACTAGCGGGAGTAAATGAGCAGTTCTTC. As protein: CASSPGLAGVNEQFF.

Here the CDR3 reads CASSPETSGINEQFF. The CDR3 DNA follows: TGTGCCAGCAGTCCCGAGACTAGCGGGATCAATGAGCAGTTCTTC. The chain combines TRBV28 with TRBJ2-1; 11 bases match TRBD2. CDR1 MDHEN and CDR2 SYDVKM come from the germline V gene. CDR3 length: 15 residues. V shed 5 bases and J 6 bases; nucleotides not matched to a gene: 6.

Points on this clone: The junction and the germline gene differ at one end; a read error may be behind it. This chain uses TRBV7-9 with TRBJ2-7; D may be TRBD2 (6 bases). This CDR3 has 14 amino acids. Germline CDR1 reads SEHNR; CDR2 reads FQNEAQ (reference sequence). CDR3 sequence (DNA): TGTTCCAGCAGCTCGGGACTGAGCTCCTACGAGCAGTACTTC. This translates into CSSSSGLSSYEQYF.

This sequence joins TRBV18 and TRBJ2-7; D possibly corresponds to TRBD2 (6 bases). Germline loops: CDR1 KGHSH, CDR2 LQKENI. There are 11 residues in the CDR3. Trimming removed 3 bases from V and 7 bases from J, with 7 bases in between. DNA for the CDR3: TGTGCCAGCTCACCCCGGGAGGAGCAGTACTTC. Translated, it gives CASSPREEQYF. The full variable domain, in which reference TRBV18 and TRBJ2-7 provide the parts outside the CDR3, is NAGVMQNPRHLVRRRGQEARLRCSPMKGHSHVYWYRQLPEEGLKFMVYLQKENIIDESGMPKERFSAEFPKEGPSILRIQQVVRGDSAAYFCASSPREEQYFGPGTRLTVT.

This sequence joins TRBV7-3 and TRBJ2-1, with 9 positions matching TRBD2. Germline V gene data show CDR1 as SGHTA and CDR2 as FQGTGA. J was trimmed by 2 bases and V by 2 bases; bases with no gene match: 7. CDR3 length: 17 residues. CDR3 sequence: CASSLSASGRTYNEQFF. The DNA of the CDR3 is TGTGCCAGCAGCTTATCTGCCAGCGGGAGGACCTACAATGAGCAGTTCTTC.

This chain joins TRBV9 and TRBJ2-5; the D gene is possibly TRBD1 (5 bases). In germline, CDR1 is SGDLS, CDR2 YYNGEE. CDR3 length: 13 amino acids. Trimming removed 4 bases from V and 4 bases from J, with 11 bases in between. CDR3 sequence (DNA): TGTGCCAGCAGCCCTCCTAGGGGAGAGACCCAGTACTTC. It specifies CASSPPRGETQYF.